These 11 T cell receptor beta chains were all obtained from the same sample, sequenced in a study of T-cell memory formation after mild COVID-19. Each CDR3 protein gets one entry after TCRdb re-called the 5' RACE reads with MiXCR. The table includes 350,000 to 450,000 distinct CDR3 sequences, roughly 20% detected once. The source material was PBMCs or a T cell subset sorted from them (not recorded which). The receptors were sampled from an adult woman who had mild COVID-19 (a few samples of this study predate the infection). Cell type and time point are not known.

The sample holds a few counts of this clonotype. This rearrangement joins TRBV9 to TRBJ1-1; D may be TRBD1 (6 bases). The length of the CDR3 is 15 residues. The V end lost 3 bases, the J end lost 2 bases, and 14 bases lay between the germline ends. Germline V gene data show CDR1 as SGDLS and CDR2 as YYNGEE. Written as DNA, the CDR3 is TGTGCCAGCAGCGGATTCCTGGACAGCAACACTGAAGCTTTCTTT. This encodes CASSGFLDSNTEAFF.

This clonotype was counted between two and nine times. This rearrangement joins TRBV27 to TRBJ2-1; 7 bases match TRBD2. The CDR3 runs to 13 residues. J gave up 7 bases and V 4 bases, and 4 bases lay outside the gene matches. Per the germline V gene, CDR1 is MNHEY and CDR2 is SMNVEV (reference sequence). The CDR3 reads CASSSAGENEQFF. In DNA form, the CDR3 reads TGTGCCAGCAGTTCCGCGGGAGAGAATGAGCAGTTCTTC.

This clonotype turned up a few times. V usage is TRBV21-1 and J usage is TRBJ2-1; TRBD1 is taken as the D call from the table, unchecked against the DNA. TRBV21-1 is a documented pseudogene. The CDR3 runs 15 residues. DNA for the CDR3: TGTGCCAGCAGCCGGCGGGACAGGGGGGTAAATGAGCAGTTCTTC. Translated: CASSRRDRGVNEQFF.

The chain links TRBV20-1 to TRBJ2-3; D unclear. The CDR3 loop spans 13 amino acids. V lost 6 bases and J lost 0, with 10 bases in between. Germline lookup yields CDR1 DFQATT and CDR2 SNEGSKA (reference sequence). The CDR3 sequence is CSALTTSTDTQYF. CDR3 DNA sequence: TGCAGTGCATTAACTACTAGCACAGATACGCAGTATTTT.

Only a few counts were recorded for this clonotype. The chain carries TRBV7-9 and TRBJ2-3, with TRBD1 identical over 7 bases. The V gene's germline CDR1 is SEHNR and CDR2 FQNEAQ (reference sequence). The CDR3 extends over 15 amino acids. The J segment lost 3 bases and the V segment lost 3 bases, leaving 6 bases of the junction unmatched. CDR3 DNA: TGTGCCAGCAGCTTGACAGGGATGAGGACAGATACGCAGTATTTT. It is translated as CASSLTGMRTDTQYF.

The J gene is TRBJ1-5, the V gene TRBV12-3 or TRBV12-4, with TRBD1 matching over 10 bases. This CDR3 has 16 residues. V lost 2 bases to trimming and J lost 2 bases; unmatched junction nucleotides: 3. As DNA, the CDR3 is TGTGCCAGCAGTTTATCCGGGACAGGGGGCAATCAGCCCCAGCATTTT. It is translated as CASSLSGTGGNQPQHF.

The V gene is TRBV2, the J gene TRBJ2-7; 11 bases fit TRBD2. Germline-derived CDR1 and CDR2 are SNHLY and FYNNEI. The CDR3 runs 16 residues. Germline trimming cut 3 bases from V and 6 bases from J; bases unmatched to any gene: 10. For the CDR3, the DNA is TGTGCCAGCAGTGATAACCTGCTAGCGGGAGGATCCGAGCAGTACTTC. It codes for CASSDNLLAGGSEQYF. Looking up the rest from reference TRBV2 and TRBJ2-7 gives the full variable domain: EPEVTQTPSHQVTQMGQEVILRCVPISNHLYFYWYRQILGQKVEFLVSFYNNEISEKSEIFDDQFSVERPDGSNFTLKIRSTKLEDSAMYFCASSDNLLAGGSEQYFGPGTRLTVT.

V gene TRBV20-1 combines with J gene TRBJ1-2; 7 positions match TRBD1. The trim removed 5 bases at V and 6 bases at J, leaving 12 bases unmatched. CDR1 and CDR2 from the germline V gene are DFQATT and SNEGSKA (reference sequence). The CDR3 covers 14 residues. The CDR3 DNA reads as TGCAGTGCTTTGGGCCGAGGGGGCCTCGATGGCTACACCTTC. This codes for CSALGRGGLDGYTF.

This clonotype has only a few counts. The J gene is TRBJ2-1, the V gene TRBV9; 7 nucleotides align to TRBD1. The CDR3 runs 16 residues. After removal of 4 bases from V and 2 bases from J, the junction contained 9 bases not matched to a gene. Per germline, CDR1 SGDLS and CDR2 YYNGEE. The CDR3 region has the DNA TGTGCCAGCAGCCCACCCGACAGGGCGGCCTACAATGAGCAGTTCTTC. Amino acid sequence: CASSPPDRAAYNEQFF.

This clonotype has just a few counts. The chain is built from TRBV4-3 and TRBJ2-3, with 12 positions matching TRBD2. Germline loops: CDR1 LGHNA, CDR2 YSLEER. V shed 3 bases, J shed 0 bases, and the junction held 13 bases outside the gene matches. This CDR3 contains 20 residues. The CDR3 reads CASSHRTSGIHDTSTDTQYF. The CDR3 coding sequence is TGCGCCAGCAGCCATCGGACTAGCGGGATCCATGATACTAGCACAGATACGCAGTATTTT.

This sequence joins TRBV6-2 or TRBV6-3 and TRBJ1-1, with a possible D match to TRBD1 (5 bases). This CDR3 contains 13 residues. V was pared by 0 bases and J by 11 bases, with 13 bases between. Germline-derived CDR1 and CDR2 are MNHEY and SVGEGT. CDR3 loop: CASSYSNGGEAFF. The CDR3 bases are TGTGCCAGCAGTTACTCGAACGGGGGAGAGGCTTTCTTT.